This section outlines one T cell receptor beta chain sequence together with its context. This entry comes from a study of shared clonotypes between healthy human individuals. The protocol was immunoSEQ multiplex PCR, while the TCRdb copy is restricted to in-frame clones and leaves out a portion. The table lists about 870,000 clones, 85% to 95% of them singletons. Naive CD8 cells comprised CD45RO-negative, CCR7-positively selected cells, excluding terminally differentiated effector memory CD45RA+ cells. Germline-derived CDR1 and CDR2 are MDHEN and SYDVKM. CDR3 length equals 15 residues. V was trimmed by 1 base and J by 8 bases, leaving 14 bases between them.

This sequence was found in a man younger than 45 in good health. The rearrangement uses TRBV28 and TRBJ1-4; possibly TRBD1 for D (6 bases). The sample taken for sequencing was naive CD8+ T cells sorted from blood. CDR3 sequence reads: CASSLSDRTSEKLFF. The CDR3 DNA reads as TGTGCCAGCAGTTTATCTGACAGGACAAGCGAAAAACTGTTTTTT.